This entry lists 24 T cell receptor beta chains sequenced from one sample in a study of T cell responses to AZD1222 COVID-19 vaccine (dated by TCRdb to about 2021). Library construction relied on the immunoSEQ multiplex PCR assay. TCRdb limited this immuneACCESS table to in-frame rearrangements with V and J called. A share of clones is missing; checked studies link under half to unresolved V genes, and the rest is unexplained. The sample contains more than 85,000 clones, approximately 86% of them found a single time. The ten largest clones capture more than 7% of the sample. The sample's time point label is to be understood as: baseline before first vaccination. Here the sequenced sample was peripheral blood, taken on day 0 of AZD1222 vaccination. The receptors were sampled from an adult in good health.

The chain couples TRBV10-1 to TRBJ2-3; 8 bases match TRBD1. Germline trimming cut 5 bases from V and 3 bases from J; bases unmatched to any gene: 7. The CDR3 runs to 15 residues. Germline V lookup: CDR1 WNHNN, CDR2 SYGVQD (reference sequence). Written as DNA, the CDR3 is TGCGCCAGCAGTCGGACAGGGTTGGGGACAGATACGCAGTATTTT. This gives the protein CASSRTGLGTDTQYF.

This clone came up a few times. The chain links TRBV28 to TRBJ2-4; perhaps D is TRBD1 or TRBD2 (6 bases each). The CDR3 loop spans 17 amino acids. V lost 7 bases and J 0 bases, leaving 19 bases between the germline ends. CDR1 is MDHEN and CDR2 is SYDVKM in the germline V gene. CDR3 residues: CASTSAGGGLAKNIQYF. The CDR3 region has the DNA TGTGCCAGCACTTCCGCCGGGGGCGGTCTAGCCAAAAACATTCAGTACTTC.

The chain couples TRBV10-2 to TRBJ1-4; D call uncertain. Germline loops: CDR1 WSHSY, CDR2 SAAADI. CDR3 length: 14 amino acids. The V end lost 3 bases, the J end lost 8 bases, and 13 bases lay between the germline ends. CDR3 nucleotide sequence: TGCGCCAGCAGTGACTCCGGGGTGAGGGAAAAACTGTTTTTT. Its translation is CASSDSGVREKLFF.

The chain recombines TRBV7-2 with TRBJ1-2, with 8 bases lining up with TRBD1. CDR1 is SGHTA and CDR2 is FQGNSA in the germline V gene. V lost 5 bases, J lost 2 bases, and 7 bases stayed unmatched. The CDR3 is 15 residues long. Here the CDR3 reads CASSTRQGTNYGYTF. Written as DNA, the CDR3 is TGTGCCAGCAGCACCCGACAGGGGACCAACTATGGCTACACCTTC.

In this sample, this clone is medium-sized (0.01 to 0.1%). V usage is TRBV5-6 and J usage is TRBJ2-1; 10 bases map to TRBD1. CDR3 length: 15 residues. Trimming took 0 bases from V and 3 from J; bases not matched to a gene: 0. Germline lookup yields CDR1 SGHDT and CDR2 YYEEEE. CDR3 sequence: CASSLGDRGYNEQFF. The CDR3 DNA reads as TGTGCCAGCAGCTTGGGGGACAGGGGCTACAATGAGCAGTTCTTC.

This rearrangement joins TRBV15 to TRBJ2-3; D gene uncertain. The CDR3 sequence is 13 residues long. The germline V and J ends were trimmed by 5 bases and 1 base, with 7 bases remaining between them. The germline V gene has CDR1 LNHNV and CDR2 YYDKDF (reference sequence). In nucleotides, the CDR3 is TGTGCCACCAGCGTTGGGGGCACAGATACGCAGTATTTT. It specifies CATSVGGTDTQYF.

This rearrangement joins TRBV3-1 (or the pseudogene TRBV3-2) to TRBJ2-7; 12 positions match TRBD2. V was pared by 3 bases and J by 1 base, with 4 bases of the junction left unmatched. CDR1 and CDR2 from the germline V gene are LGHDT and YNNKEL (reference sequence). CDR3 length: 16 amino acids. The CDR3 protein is CASSQELAGGSYEQYF. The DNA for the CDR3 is TGTGCCAGCAGCCAGGAACTAGCGGGGGGTTCCTACGAGCAGTACTTC.

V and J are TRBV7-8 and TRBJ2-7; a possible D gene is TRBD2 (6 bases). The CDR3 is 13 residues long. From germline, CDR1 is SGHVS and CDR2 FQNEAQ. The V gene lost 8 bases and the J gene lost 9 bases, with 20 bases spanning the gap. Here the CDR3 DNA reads TGTGCCAGCTCCCCAGGACGGGAGAGGAGGCAGTACTTC. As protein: CASSPGRERRQYF.

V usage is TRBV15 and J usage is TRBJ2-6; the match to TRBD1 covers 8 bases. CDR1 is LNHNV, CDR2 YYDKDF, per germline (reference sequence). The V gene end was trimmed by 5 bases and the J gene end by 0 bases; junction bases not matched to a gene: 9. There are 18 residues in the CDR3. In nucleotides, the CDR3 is TGTGCCACCAGCTTGGGACAGGCCTATAGCTCTGGGGCCAACGTCCTGACTTTC. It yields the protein CATSLGQAYSSGANVLTF.

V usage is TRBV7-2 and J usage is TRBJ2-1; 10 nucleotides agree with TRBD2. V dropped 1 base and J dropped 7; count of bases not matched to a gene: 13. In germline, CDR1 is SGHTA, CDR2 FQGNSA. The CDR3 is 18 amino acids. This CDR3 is CASSLVTPTSGMRNEQFF. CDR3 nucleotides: TGTGCCAGCAGCTTAGTAACCCCTACTAGCGGGATGAGGAATGAGCAGTTCTTC.

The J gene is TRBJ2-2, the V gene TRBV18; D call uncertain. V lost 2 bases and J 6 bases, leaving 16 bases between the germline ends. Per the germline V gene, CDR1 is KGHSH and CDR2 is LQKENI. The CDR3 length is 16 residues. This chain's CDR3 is CASSPSEANGAGELFF. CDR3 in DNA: TGTGCCAGCTCACCATCTGAAGCGAATGGGGCCGGGGAGCTGTTTTTT.

The CDR3 DNA reads TGTGCCACCCGGACAGGAAAGTCCTACGAGCAGTACTTC. Amino acids: CATRTGKSYEQYF. This chain uses TRBV6-1 with TRBJ2-7; 7 bases are a match to TRBD1. CDR3 length: 13 amino acids. J lost 1 base, V lost 10 bases, and 7 bases had no gene match. Germline CDR1 and CDR2: MNHNS and SASEGT.

The CDR3 reads CASKRVAGGDEQFF. The CDR3 nucleotides read TGTGCCAGCAAAAGGGTAGCGGGAGGCGATGAGCAGTTCTTC. The chain employs TRBV2 and TRBJ2-1; 10 nucleotides line up with TRBD2. Trimming cost V 7 bases and J 8 bases; bases outside gene matches: 8. The CDR3 loop spans 14 amino acids. Germline V lookup: CDR1 SNHLY, CDR2 FYNNEI.

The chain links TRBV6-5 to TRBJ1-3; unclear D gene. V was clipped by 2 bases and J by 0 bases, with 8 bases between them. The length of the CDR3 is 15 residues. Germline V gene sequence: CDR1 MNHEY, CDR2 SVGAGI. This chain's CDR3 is CASSYGRSSGNTIYF. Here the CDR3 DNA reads TGTGCCAGCAGTTACGGGAGGAGCTCTGGAAACACCATATATTTT.

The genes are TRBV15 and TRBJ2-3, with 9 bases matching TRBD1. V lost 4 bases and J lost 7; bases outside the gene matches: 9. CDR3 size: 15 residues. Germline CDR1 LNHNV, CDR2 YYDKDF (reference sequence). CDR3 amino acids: CATSTLQGATNTQYF. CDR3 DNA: TGTGCCACCAGCACCTTACAGGGGGCTACGAATACGCAGTATTTT.

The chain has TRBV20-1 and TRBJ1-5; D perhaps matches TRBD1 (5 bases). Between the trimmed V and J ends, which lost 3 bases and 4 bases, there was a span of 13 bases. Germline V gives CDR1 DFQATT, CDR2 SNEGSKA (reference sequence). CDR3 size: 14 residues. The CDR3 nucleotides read TGCAGTGCTAGTCTGGCCAGGGAAAATCAGCCCCAGCATTTT. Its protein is CSASLARENQPQHF.

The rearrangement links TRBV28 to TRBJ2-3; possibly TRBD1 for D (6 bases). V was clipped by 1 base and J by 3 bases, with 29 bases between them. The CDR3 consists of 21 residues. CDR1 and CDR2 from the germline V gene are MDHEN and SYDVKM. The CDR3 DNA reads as TGTGCCAGCAGTTTATCTGGGGCAGGGGTTGGTTGGGGGATAGGAACAGATACGCAGTATTTT. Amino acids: CASSLSGAGVGWGIGTDTQYF.

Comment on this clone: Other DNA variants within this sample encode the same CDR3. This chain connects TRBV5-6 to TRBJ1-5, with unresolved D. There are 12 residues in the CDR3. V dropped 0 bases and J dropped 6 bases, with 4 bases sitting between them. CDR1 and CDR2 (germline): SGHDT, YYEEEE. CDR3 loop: CASSLVGQPQHF. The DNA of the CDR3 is TGTGCCAGCAGCTTGGTTGGTCAGCCCCAGCATTTT.

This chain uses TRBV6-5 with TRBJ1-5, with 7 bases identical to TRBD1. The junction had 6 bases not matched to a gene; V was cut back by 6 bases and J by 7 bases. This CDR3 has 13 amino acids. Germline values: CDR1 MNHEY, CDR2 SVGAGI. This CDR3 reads CASRGTEGQPQHF. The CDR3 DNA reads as TGTGCCAGCAGGGGGACAGAAGGACAGCCCCAGCATTTT.

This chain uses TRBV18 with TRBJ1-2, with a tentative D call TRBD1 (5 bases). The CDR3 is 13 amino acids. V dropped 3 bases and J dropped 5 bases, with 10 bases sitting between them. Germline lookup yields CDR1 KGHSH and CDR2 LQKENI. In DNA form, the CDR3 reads TGTGCCAGCTCACCTTATCAGGGTTATGGCTACACCTTC. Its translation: CASSPYQGYGYTF. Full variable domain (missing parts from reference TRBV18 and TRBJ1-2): NAGVMQNPRHLVRRRGQEARLRCSPMKGHSHVYWYRQLPEEGLKFMVYLQKENIIDESGMPKERFSAEFPKEGPSILRIQQVVRGDSAAYFCASSPYQGYGYTFGSGTRLTVV.

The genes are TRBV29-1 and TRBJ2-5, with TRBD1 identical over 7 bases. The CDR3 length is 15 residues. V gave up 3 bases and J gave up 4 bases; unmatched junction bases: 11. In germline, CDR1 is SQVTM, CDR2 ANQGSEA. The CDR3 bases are TGCAGCGTTGATTTTCGTTTAAGGGGGCGAGAGACCCAGTACTTC. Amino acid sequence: CSVDFRLRGRETQYF.

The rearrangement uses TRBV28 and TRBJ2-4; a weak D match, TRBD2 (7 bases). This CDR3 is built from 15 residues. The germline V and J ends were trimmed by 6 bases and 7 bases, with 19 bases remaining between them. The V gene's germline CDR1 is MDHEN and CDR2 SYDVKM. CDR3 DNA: TGTGCCAGCAGGCCCGGACTAGGGGGGCCGAACATTCAGTACTTC. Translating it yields CASRPGLGGPNIQYF. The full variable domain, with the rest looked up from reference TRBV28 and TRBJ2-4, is DVKVTQSSRYLVKRTGEKVFLECVQDMDHENMFWYRQDPGLGLRLIYFSYDVKMKEKGDIPEGYSVSREKKERFSLILESASTNQTSMYLCASRPGLGGPNIQYFGAGTRLSVL.

The CDR3 region has the DNA TGTGCCAGTAGTATTCCCGGGGCCGAAGCTTTCTTT. Its translation: CASSIPGAEAFF. The chain couples TRBV19 to TRBJ1-1; TRBD1 might be the D (5 bases). CDR1 and CDR2 from the germline V gene are LNHDA and SQIVND (reference sequence). The CDR3 spans 12 residues. The germline V and J ends were trimmed by 3 bases and 8 bases, with 10 bases remaining between them.

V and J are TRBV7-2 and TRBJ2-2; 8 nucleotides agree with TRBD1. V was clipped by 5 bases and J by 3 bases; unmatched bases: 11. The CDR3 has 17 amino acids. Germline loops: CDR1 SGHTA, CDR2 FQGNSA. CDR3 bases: TGTGCCAGCAGCCTGACCAGGGGGCTGTCGGACACCGGGGAGCTGTTTTTT. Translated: CASSLTRGLSDTGELFF.